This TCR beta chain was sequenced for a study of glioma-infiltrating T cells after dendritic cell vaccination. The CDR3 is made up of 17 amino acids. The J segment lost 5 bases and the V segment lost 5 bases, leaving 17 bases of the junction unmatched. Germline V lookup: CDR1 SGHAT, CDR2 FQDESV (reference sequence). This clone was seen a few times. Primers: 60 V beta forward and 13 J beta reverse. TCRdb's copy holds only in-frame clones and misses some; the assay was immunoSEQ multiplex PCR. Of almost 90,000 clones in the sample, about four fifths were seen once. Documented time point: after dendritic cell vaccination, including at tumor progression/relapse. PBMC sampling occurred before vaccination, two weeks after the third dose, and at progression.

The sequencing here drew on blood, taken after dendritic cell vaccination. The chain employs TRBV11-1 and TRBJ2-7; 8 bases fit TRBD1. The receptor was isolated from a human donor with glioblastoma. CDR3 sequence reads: CASSQTGVGAGGNEQYF. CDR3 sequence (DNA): TGTGCCAGCAGCCAAACGGGCGTTGGTGCAGGGGGCAACGAGCAGTACTTC.